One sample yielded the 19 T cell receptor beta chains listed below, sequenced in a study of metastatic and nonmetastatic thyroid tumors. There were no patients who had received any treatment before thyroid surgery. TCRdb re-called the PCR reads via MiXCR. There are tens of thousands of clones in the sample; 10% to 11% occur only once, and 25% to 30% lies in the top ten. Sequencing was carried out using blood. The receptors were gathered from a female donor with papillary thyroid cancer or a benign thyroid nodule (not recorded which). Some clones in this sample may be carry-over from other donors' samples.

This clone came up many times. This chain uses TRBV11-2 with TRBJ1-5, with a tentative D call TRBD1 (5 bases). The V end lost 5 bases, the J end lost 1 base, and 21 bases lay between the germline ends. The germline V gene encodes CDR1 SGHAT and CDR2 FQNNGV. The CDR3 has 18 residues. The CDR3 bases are TGTGCCAGCAGCGACGGTCTCAAGAGGGAGGGGAGCAATCAGCCCCAGCATTTT. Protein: CASSDGLKREGSNQPQHF.

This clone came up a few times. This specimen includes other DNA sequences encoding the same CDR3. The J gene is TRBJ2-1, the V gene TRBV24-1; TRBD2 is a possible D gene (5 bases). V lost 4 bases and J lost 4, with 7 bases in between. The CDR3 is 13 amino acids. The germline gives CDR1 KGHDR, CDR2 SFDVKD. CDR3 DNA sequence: TGTGCCACCAGTGAGCCGGGGTACAATGAGCAGTTCTTC. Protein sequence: CATSEPGYNEQFF.

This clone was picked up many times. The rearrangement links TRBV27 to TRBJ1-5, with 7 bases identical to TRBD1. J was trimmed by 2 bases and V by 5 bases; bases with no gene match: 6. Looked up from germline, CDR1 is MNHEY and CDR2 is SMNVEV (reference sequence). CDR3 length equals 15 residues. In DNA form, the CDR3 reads TGTGCCAGCAGTACTTACAGGGGTGGCAATCAGCCCCAGCATTTT. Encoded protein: CASSTYRGGNQPQHF.

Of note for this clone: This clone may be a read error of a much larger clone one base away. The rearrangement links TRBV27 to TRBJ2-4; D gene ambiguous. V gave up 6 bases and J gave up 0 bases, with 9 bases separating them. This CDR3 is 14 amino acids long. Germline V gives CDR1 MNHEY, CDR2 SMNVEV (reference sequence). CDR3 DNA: TGTGCCAGCAGCCAGACTTTAGCCAAAAACATTCAGTACTTC. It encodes CASSQTLAKNIQYF.

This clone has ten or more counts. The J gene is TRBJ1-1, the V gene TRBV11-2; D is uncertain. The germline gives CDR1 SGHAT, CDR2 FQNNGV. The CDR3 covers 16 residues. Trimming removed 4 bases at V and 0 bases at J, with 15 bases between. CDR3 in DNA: TGTGCCAGCAGCTCCATCCCTACAGCCATGAACACTGAAGCTTTCTTT. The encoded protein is CASSSIPTAMNTEAFF. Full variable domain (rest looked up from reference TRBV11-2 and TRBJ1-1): EAGVAQSPRYKIIEKRQSVAFWCNPISGHATLYWYQQILGQGPKLLIQFQNNGVVDDSQLPKDRFSAERLKGVDSTLKIQPAKLEDSAVYLCASSSIPTAMNTEAFFGQGTRLTVV.

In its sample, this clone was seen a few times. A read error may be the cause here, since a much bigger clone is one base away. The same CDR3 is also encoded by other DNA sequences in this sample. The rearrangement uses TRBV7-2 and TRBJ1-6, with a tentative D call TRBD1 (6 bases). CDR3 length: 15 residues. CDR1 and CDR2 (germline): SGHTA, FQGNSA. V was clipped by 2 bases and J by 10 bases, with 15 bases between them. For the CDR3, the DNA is TGTGCCAGCAGCTTAATCCAGGGGCTGAACTCACCCCTCCACTTT. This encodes CASSLIQGLNSPLHF.

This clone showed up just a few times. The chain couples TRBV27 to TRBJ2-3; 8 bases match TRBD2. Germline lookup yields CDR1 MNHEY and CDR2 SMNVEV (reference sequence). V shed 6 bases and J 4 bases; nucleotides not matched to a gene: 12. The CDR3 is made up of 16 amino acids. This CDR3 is CASRPTRGAHPDTQYF. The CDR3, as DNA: TGTGCCAGCAGACCGACGCGGGGGGCGCACCCAGATACGCAGTATTTT.

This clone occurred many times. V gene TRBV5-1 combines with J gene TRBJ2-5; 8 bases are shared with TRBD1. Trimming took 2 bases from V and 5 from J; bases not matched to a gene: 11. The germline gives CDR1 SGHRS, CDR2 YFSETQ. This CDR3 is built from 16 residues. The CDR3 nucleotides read TGCGCCAGCAGCTTTGGACAGGGATTGGGGAGGGAGACCCAGTACTTC. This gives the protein CASSFGQGLGRETQYF.

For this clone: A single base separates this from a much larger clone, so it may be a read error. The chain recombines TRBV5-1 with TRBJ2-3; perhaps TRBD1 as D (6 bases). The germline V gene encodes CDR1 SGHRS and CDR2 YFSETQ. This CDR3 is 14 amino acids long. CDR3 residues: CASSSRGPTYTQYF. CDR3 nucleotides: TGCGCCAGCAGCTCCAGGGGTCCCACATATACGCAGTATTTT.

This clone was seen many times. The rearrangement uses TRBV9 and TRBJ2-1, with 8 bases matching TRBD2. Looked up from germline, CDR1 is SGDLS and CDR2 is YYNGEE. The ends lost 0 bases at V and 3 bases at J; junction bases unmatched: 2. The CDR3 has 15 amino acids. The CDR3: CASSVGSGIYNEQFF. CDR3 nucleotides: TGTGCCAGCAGCGTAGGTAGCGGGATCTACAATGAGCAGTTCTTC. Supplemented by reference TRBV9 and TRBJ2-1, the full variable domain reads DSGVTQTPKHLITATGQRVTLRCSPRSGDLSVYWYQQSLDQGLQFLIQYYNGEERAKGNILERFSAQQFPDLHSELNLSSLELGDSALYFCASSVGSGIYNEQFFGPGTRLTVL.

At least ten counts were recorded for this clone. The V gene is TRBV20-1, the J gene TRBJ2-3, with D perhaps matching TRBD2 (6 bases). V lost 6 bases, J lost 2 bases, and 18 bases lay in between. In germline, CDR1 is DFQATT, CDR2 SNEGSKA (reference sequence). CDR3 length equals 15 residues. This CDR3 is CSAAGLLLITDTQYF. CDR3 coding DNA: TGCAGTGCCGCGGGGCTGTTGTTAATCACAGATACGCAGTATTTT.

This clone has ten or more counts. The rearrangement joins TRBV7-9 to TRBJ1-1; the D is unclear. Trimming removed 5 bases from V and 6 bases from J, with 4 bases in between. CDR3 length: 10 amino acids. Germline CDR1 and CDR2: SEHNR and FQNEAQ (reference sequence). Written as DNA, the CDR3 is TGTGCCAGCAGCGCTTCTGAAGCTTTCTTT. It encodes CASSASEAFF.

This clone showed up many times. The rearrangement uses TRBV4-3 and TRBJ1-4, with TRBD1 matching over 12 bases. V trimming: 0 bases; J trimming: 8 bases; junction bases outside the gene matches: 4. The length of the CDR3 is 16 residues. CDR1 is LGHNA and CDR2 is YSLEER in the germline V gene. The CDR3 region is CASSQDVGTGGEKLFF. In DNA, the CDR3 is TGCGCCAGCAGCCAAGACGTGGGGACAGGGGGCGAAAAACTGTTTTTT.

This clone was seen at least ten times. The CDR3 protein is CASSTDRDLTLYNEQFF. In DNA, the CDR3 is TGTGCCAGCAGCACAGACCGGGACCTCACGCTATACAATGAGCAGTTCTTC. The gene calls are TRBV7-9 and TRBJ2-1, with D perhaps matching TRBD1 or TRBD2 (5 bases each). Germline V gene lookup returns CDR1 SEHNR and CDR2 FQNEAQ (reference sequence). V was clipped by 5 bases and J by 4 bases, with 21 bases between them. The length of the CDR3 is 17 residues.

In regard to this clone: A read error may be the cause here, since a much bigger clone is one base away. CDR3 region: CASRPSGFDGSGNTIYF. CDR3 nucleotides: TGTGCCAGCAGACCATCGGGATTCGACGGCTCTGGAAACACCATATATTTT. The J gene is TRBJ1-3, the V gene TRBV9; D is undetermined. The CDR3 spans 17 residues. The germline gives CDR1 SGDLS, CDR2 YYNGEE. V was cut by 5 bases and J by 0 bases, with 18 bases left in between. The complete variable domain, with remaining parts taken from reference TRBV9 and TRBJ1-3, reads DSGVTQTPKHLITATGQRVTLRCSPRSGDLSVYWYQQSLDQGLQFLIQYYNGEERAKGNILERFSAQQFPDLHSELNLSSLELGDSALYFCASRPSGFDGSGNTIYFGEGSWLTVV.

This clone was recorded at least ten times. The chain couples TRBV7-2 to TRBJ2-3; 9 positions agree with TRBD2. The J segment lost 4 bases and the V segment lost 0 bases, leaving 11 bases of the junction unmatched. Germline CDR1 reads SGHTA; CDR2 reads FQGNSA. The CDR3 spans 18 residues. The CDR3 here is CASSLARWASGTPDTQYF. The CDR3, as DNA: TGTGCCAGCAGCTTAGCGCGGTGGGCTAGCGGGACCCCAGATACGCAGTATTTT.

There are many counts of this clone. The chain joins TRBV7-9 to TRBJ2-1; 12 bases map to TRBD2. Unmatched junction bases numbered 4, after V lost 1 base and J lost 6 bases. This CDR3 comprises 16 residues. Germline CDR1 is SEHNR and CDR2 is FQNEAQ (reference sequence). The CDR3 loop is CASSLEATSGSNEQFF. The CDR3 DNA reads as TGTGCCAGCAGCTTAGAGGCGACTAGCGGGAGCAATGAGCAGTTCTTC.

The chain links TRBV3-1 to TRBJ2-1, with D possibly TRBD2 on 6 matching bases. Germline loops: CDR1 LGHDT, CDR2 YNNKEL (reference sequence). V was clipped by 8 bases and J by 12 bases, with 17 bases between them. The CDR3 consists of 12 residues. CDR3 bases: TGTGCCAGCGGAACGGGAGAGGTCAGGCAGTTCTTC. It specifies CASGTGEVRQFF.

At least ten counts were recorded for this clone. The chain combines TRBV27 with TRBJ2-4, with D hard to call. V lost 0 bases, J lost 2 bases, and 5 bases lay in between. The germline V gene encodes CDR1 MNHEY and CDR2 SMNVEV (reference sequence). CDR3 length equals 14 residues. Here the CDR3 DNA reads TGTGCCAGCAGTTTATCGGGCCCCAAAAACATTCAGTACTTC. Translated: CASSLSGPKNIQYF.